The 5 T cell receptor beta chains in this list originate from one sample, sequenced in a study of vaccination effects on CD4 cells after COVID-19. Sequencing followed a ViraFEST assay step that expanded antigen-specific CD4+ T cells with viral peptide pools. Isolating CD4+ T cells followed about 10 days of culture. Among the vaccine recipients, none had a prior SARS-CoV-2 infection, and nucleocapsid antibodies were negative. Here immunoSEQ multiplex PCR was the method, and the copy in TCRdb shows in-frame clones only, minus some. The sample has 65,000 to 85,000 clones; about four fifths are singletons. The antigens for these receptors are not known. The starting material was CD4+ T cells from PBMCs cultured with SARS-CoV-2 spike peptides, obtained before COVID-19 vaccination. The receptors stem from a human donor who received a COVID-19 vaccine.

J is TRBJ1-2 and V is TRBV6-2 or TRBV6-3; D possibly corresponds to TRBD1 (6 bases). The CDR3 extends over 15 amino acids. The V and J ends lost 2 bases and 3 bases respectively, with 13 bases between them. Germline-derived CDR1 and CDR2 are MNHEY and SVGEGT. The CDR3 protein is CASSYAAWTDYGYTF. The CDR3 DNA sequence: TGTGCCAGCAGTTACGCCGCCTGGACAGACTATGGCTACACCTTC.

The chain employs TRBV3-1 (or the pseudogene TRBV3-2) and TRBJ2-5; D perhaps matches TRBD1 (6 bases). Germline assignment: CDR1 LGHDT and CDR2 YNNKEL (reference sequence). V lost 4 bases and J lost 5, with 26 bases in between. This CDR3 has 18 residues. The CDR3 bases are TGTGCCAGCAGCCCCCCCCTCGGGCCAGGGGAAAGTTCGGAGACCCAGTACTTC. Protein sequence: CASSPPLGPGESSETQYF.

This chain uses TRBV7-9 with TRBJ2-3, with D hard to call. V was cut by 0 bases and J by 6 bases, with 7 bases left in between. This CDR3 is built from 13 residues. Germline V CDR1 and CDR2: SEHNR, FQNEAQ (reference sequence). The CDR3 nucleotides are TGTGCCAGCAGCTTAGCTCGCCGGGATACGCAGTATTTT. Its translation: CASSLARRDTQYF.

This chain connects TRBV9 to TRBJ1-3; D is uncertain. Germline V gives CDR1 SGDLS, CDR2 YYNGEE. There are 13 residues in the CDR3. V was pared by 1 base and J by 0 bases, with 2 bases between. For the CDR3, the DNA is TGTGCCAGCAGCGTATCCTCTGGAAACACCATATATTTT. This translates into CASSVSSGNTIYF.

CDR3 sequence: CASSIKSTGELFF. The CDR3 coding sequence is TGCGCCAGCAGCATTAAGAGCACCGGGGAGCTGTTTTTT. The J gene is TRBJ2-2, the V gene TRBV5-1; D gene uncertain. The V end lost 4 bases, the J end lost 4 bases, and 8 bases lay between the germline ends. In germline, CDR1 is SGHRS, CDR2 YFSETQ. CDR3 length: 13 residues.